This TCR beta chain comes out of a study of Ad26.COV2.S vaccination and SARS-CoV-2 variants. Germline V gene lookup returns CDR1 SEHNR and CDR2 FQNEAQ (reference sequence). This CDR3 comprises 14 residues. V shed 0 bases and J shed 2 bases, with 8 bases lying between them. Repertoires were generated with immunoSEQ multiplex PCR, while TCRdb's copy carries only in-frame clones and drops some. Here the sample spans about 410,000 clones, 92% being singletons. The treatment was: 15 to 20 received Ad26.COV2.S at low or high dose, single or two shots; roughly five received placebo; per-sample allocation not given. Day 63 following the first vaccine or placebo injection was when the samples were taken.

Sequenced here: peripheral blood, sampled in a trial of Ad26.COV2.S vaccine versus placebo. The sequence derives from a person aged 18 to 59 who received the Ad26.COV2.S COVID-19 vaccine or a placebo. The chain couples TRBV7-9 to TRBJ2-7; D is unresolved. CDR3 coding DNA: TGTGCCAGCAGCTTAGCCGCCGGTCCCTACGAGCAGTACTTC. Its translation: CASSLAAGPYEQYF.